One sample yielded the 13 T cell receptor beta chains listed below, sequenced in a study of control samples from healthy donors and cancer patients. Only in-frame clones appear in the TCRdb table, and some are missing; sequencing was by immunoSEQ multiplex PCR. The sample lists about 120,000 clones; approximately 88% were seen once. The sample was blood. These receptors all stem from a man aged 50 or older in good health.

This rearrangement joins TRBV30 to TRBJ1-3; D call uncertain. Trimming took off 5 bases at V and 0 bases at J, with 8 bases between the two ends. The CDR3 extends over 13 amino acids. Germline V gene lookup returns CDR1 GTSNPN and CDR2 SVGIG (reference sequence). The chain's CDR3 is CAWDRDSGNTIYF. The CDR3 bases are TGTGCCTGGGACCGAGACTCTGGAAACACCATATATTTT.

As regards this clone: The identical CDR3 is also encoded by other nucleotide sequences in the sample. The DNA of the CDR3 is TGTGCCAGCTCACCGCAGACAGGACCCAATCAGCCCCAGCATTTT. Its translation: CASSPQTGPNQPQHF. The J gene is TRBJ1-5, the V gene TRBV18; a possible D gene is TRBD1 (6 bases). The V end was cut by 3 bases, the J end by 3 bases, with 12 bases between. Germline V gene sequence: CDR1 KGHSH, CDR2 LQKENI. The length of the CDR3 is 15 residues. Combining the CDR3 with reference TRBV18 and TRBJ1-5 gives the whole variable domain NAGVMQNPRHLVRRRGQEARLRCSPMKGHSHVYWYRQLPEEGLKFMVYLQKENIIDESGMPKERFSAEFPKEGPSILRIQQVVRGDSAAYFCASSPQTGPNQPQHFGDGTRLSIL.

The genes are TRBV19 and TRBJ1-1; tentatively, D is TRBD1 (6 bases). Per the germline V gene, CDR1 is LNHDA and CDR2 is SQIVND (reference sequence). The CDR3 length is 14 residues. The V end lost 6 bases, the J end lost 1 base, and 12 bases lay between the germline ends. CDR3 coding DNA: TGTGCCAGTAGCGTGGGACATAGGAACACTGAAGCTTTCTTT. Amino acids: CASSVGHRNTEAFF.

The chain recombines TRBV11-2 with TRBJ2-3; D is possibly TRBD1 (6 bases). The CDR3 runs to 15 residues. Deletions cut 5 bases from V and 1 base from J, with 13 bases between. Per the germline V gene, CDR1 is SGHAT and CDR2 is FQNNGV. The CDR3 region has the DNA TGTGCCAGCAGCCCAGGACAGTTTCGCACAGATACGCAGTATTTT. This sequence encodes CASSPGQFRTDTQYF.

The chain links TRBV13 to TRBJ1-1; 7 nucleotides agree with TRBD1. This CDR3 comprises 13 residues. After removal of 5 bases from V and 7 bases from J, the junction contained 7 bases not matched to a gene. Per the germline V gene, CDR1 is PRHDT and CDR2 is FYEKMQ (reference sequence). DNA for the CDR3: TGTGCCAGCAGCATTGGGACAGAAGGTGAAGCTTTCTTT. Residues: CASSIGTEGEAFF.

The CDR3 coding sequence is TGTGCCAGCGGTCGTCTACTAAGACCCCCCACAGATACGCAGTATTTT. It translates to CASGRLLRPPTDTQYF. J is TRBJ2-3 and V is TRBV21-1; the table names TRBD2, a call not compared with the DNA. TRBV21-1 is a pseudogene segment. The CDR3 consists of 16 residues.

The chain links TRBV11-2 to TRBJ1-2, with 8 nucleotides matching TRBD1. The germline V gene encodes CDR1 SGHAT and CDR2 FQNNGV. Trimming at V came to 5 bases and at J to 8 bases, leaving 4 bases not matched to a gene. The CDR3 contains 12 residues. The CDR3 bases are TGTGCCAGCAGCCTTACAGGGGGAGGCTACACCTTC. Its protein product is CASSLTGGGYTF.

This clone appeared a few times. J is TRBJ1-1 and V is TRBV9; 12 nucleotides match TRBD1. Trimming took 2 bases from V and 11 from J; bases not matched to a gene: 10. CDR1 SGDLS and CDR2 YYNGEE come from the germline V gene. This CDR3 has 15 residues. CDR3 in DNA: TGTGCCAGCAGCGTCAATCCGGGACAGGGGGCGCGGGCTTTCTTT. It specifies CASSVNPGQGARAFF.

V and J are TRBV27 and TRBJ1-1, with a tentative D call TRBD1 (6 bases). V dropped 5 bases and J dropped 6 bases, with 13 bases sitting between them. This CDR3 contains 13 residues. Germline CDR1 and CDR2: MNHEY and SMNVEV (reference sequence). The CDR3 reads CASSPPGAPEAFF. In DNA form, the CDR3 reads TGTGCCAGCAGTCCCCCAGGGGCCCCTGAAGCTTTCTTT.

The gene calls are TRBV5-1 and TRBJ1-4, with a possible D match to TRBD1 (6 bases). The germline V and J ends were trimmed by 4 bases and 3 bases, with 13 bases remaining between them. The germline V gene has CDR1 SGHRS and CDR2 YFSETQ. This CDR3 has 15 residues. The CDR3 nucleotides are TGCGCCAGCAGCGGACAAGGGGGTCCTAATGAAAAACTGTTTTTT. Protein sequence: CASSGQGGPNEKLFF.

The rearrangement links TRBV14 to TRBJ1-2; 10 nucleotides agree with TRBD1. The germline V gene has CDR1 SGHDN and CDR2 FVKESK. The J segment lost 8 bases and the V segment lost 4 bases, leaving 4 bases of the junction unmatched. The CDR3 has 13 residues. The CDR3 DNA follows: TGTGCCAGCAGCCCCGGGACAGGGGTGGGCTACACCTTC. Its translation: CASSPGTGVGYTF.

V is TRBV3-1 (or the pseudogene TRBV3-2) and J is TRBJ2-1; D call uncertain. V was clipped by 0 bases and J by 5 bases, with 5 bases between them. This CDR3 has 13 amino acids. From germline, CDR1 is LGHDT and CDR2 YNNKEL (reference sequence). The CDR3 sequence is CASSQEDHNEQFF. The CDR3 nucleotides read TGTGCCAGCAGCCAAGAGGATCACAATGAGCAGTTCTTC.

The rearrangement joins TRBV2 to TRBJ2-7; D might be TRBD1 (5 bases). Germline V gene data show CDR1 as SNHLY and CDR2 as FYNNEI. With 10 bases removed from V and 3 bases from J, the gap between germline ends came to 10 bases. The CDR3 is made up of 11 amino acids. CDR3 DNA: TGTGCCACCCGGACAATCTACGAGCAGTACTTC. Translation gives CATRTIYEQYF.